These 26 T cell receptor beta chains were sequenced from one sample in a study of cytomegalovirus exposure and HLA in healthy donors. The PCR had 60 Vbeta and 13 Jbeta primers. Sequencing used immunoSEQ multiplex PCR; TCRdb keeps in-frame clones, though not all of them. The data contain under 200,000 clones, about 86% of them singletons. Sequenced: PBMCs. All receptors come from a woman aged 18 to 35 in good health and CMV-seropositive.

As concerns this clone: At the DNA level, this CDR3 is encoded by other sequences in the same sample as well. V usage is TRBV6-4 and J usage is TRBJ2-3, with D possibly being TRBD2 (6 bases). The CDR3 has 16 amino acids. Trimming took 0 bases from V and 3 from J, leaving 13 bases between them. Germline CDR1 reads MRHNA; CDR2 reads SNTAGT. The CDR3 here is CASSDSDGGGTDTQYF. The DNA of the CDR3 is TGTGCCAGCAGTGACTCGGACGGCGGAGGGACAGATACGCAGTATTTT.

The genes are TRBV19 and TRBJ2-1, with D possibly matching TRBD2 (5 bases). The V gene lost 4 bases and the J gene lost 8 bases, with 18 bases spanning the gap. CDR1 is LNHDA and CDR2 is SQIVND in the germline V gene (reference sequence). This CDR3 spans 15 amino acids. The CDR3 DNA follows: TGTGCCAGTAGTAGCGCCTCGGCGGGTCGCGATGAGCAGTTCTTC. The encoded protein is CASSSASAGRDEQFF. The full variable domain, completed using reference TRBV19 and TRBJ2-1, is DGGITQSPKYLFRKEGQNVTLSCEQNLNHDAMYWYRQDPGQGLRLIYYSQIVNDFQKGDIAEGYSVSREKKESFPLTVTSAQKNPTAFYLCASSSASAGRDEQFFGPGTRLTVL.

This clone was recorded only once. The gene calls are TRBV7-3 and TRBJ1-1; the D gene is possibly TRBD1 (5 bases). Germline CDR1 reads SGHTA; CDR2 reads FQGTGA. V dropped 0 bases and J dropped 8 bases, with 10 bases sitting between them. CDR3 length equals 13 residues. The chain's CDR3 is CASSLTREGEAFF. Written as DNA, the CDR3 is TGTGCCAGCAGCTTAACGCGGGAGGGGGAAGCTTTCTTT.

This clone has more than one count but fewer than ten. J is TRBJ2-7 and V is TRBV11-2; a weak D match, TRBD1 (5 bases). CDR1 is SGHAT, CDR2 FQNNGV, per germline. Trimming stripped 1 base from V and 5 bases from J, with 12 bases between. The length of the CDR3 is 14 residues. The CDR3 here is CASSLGRAGHEQYF. The CDR3 DNA reads TGTGCCAGCAGCTTAGGACGGGCAGGGCACGAGCAGTACTTC.

The chain uses TRBV4-2 and TRBJ2-1, with 12 bases identical to TRBD2. Looked up from germline, CDR1 is LGHNA and CDR2 is YNFKEQ. V lost 3 bases, J lost 5 bases, and 11 bases stayed unmatched. CDR3 length: 18 residues. CDR3 loop: CASSQIREGTSGHNEQFF. CDR3 nucleotides: TGTGCCAGCAGCCAGATTCGGGAAGGGACTAGCGGGCACAATGAGCAGTTCTTC.

The rearrangement links TRBV6-5 to TRBJ1-1; D unclear. Germline V CDR1 and CDR2: MNHEY, SVGAGI. V gave up 7 bases and J gave up 4 bases, with 13 bases separating them. The CDR3 is 13 amino acids. In DNA form, the CDR3 reads TGTGCCAGCATAGGCCCGGGGAGCACTGAAGCTTTCTTT. Residues: CASIGPGSTEAFF.

This clone has only a few counts. This rearrangement joins TRBV25-1 to TRBJ2-3, with 7 positions matching TRBD2. The J segment lost 2 bases and the V segment lost 2 bases, leaving 4 bases of the junction unmatched. CDR3 length: 15 residues. CDR1 MGHDK and CDR2 SYGVNS come from the germline V gene. The DNA of the CDR3 is TGTGCCAGCAGTGAAGTACGGGGGGACACAGATACGCAGTATTTT. Its protein is CASSEVRGDTDTQYF.

The chain is built from TRBV11-2 and TRBJ2-1; 7 nucleotides align to TRBD2. Unmatched junction bases numbered 7, after V lost 5 bases and J lost 3 bases. The CDR3 is made up of 15 amino acids. Germline V CDR1 and CDR2: SGHAT, FQNNGV. CDR3 nucleotide sequence: TGTGCCAGCAGCCCTCGATCGGGGGGCTACAATGAGCAGTTCTTC. This sequence encodes CASSPRSGGYNEQFF.

The table lists this clone with a count of one. Mismatch with germline at one junction end may stem from a read error. This chain links TRBV9 with TRBJ1-4, with 7 bases aligning to TRBD1. The germline V gene has CDR1 SGDLS and CDR2 YYNGEE. This CDR3 is built from 14 residues. The CDR3 here is CASNVGGWGEKLFF. DNA for the CDR3: TGTGCCAGCAACGTAGGGGGCTGGGGAGAAAAACTGTTTTTT. The variable domain in full, completed from reference TRBV9 and TRBJ1-4, reads DSGVTQTPKHLITATGQRVTLRCSPRSGDLSVYWYQQSLDQGLQFLIQYYNGEERAKGNILERFSAQQFPDLHSELNLSSLELGDSALYFCASNVGGWGEKLFFGSGTQLSVL.

V and J are TRBV11-3 and TRBJ1-6; TRBD1 matches 8 bases. From germline, CDR1 is SGHNT and CDR2 YENEEA. Trimming removed 5 bases from V and 3 bases from J; junction bases left unmatched: 9. The CDR3 totals 17 residues. Written as DNA, the CDR3 is TGTGCCAGCAGCCCACTCGGGACAGGAAGCTATAATTCACCCCTCCACTTT. It translates to CASSPLGTGSYNSPLHF. Using reference TRBV11-3 and TRBJ1-6 for the parts outside the CDR3, the full variable domain is EAGVVQSPRYKIIEKKQPVAFWCNPISGHNTLYWYLQNLGQGPELLIRYENEEAVDDSQLPKDRFSAERLKGVDSTLKIQPAELGDSAVYLCASSPLGTGSYNSPLHFGNGTRLTVT.

V usage is TRBV15 and J usage is TRBJ2-3, with D perhaps TRBD1 (5 bases). V was cut by 8 bases and J by 0 bases, with 9 bases left in between. The CDR3 is made up of 13 amino acids. The V gene's germline CDR1 is LNHNV and CDR2 YYDKDF (reference sequence). The CDR3 protein is CATRPGSTDTQYF. DNA of the CDR3: TGTGCCACCCGGCCAGGGAGCACAGATACGCAGTATTTT.

In its sample, this clone was seen once. This chain connects TRBV19 to TRBJ1-2; D perhaps matches TRBD1 (5 bases). Germline V lookup: CDR1 LNHDA, CDR2 SQIVND (reference sequence). There are 15 residues in the CDR3. The V gene lost 0 bases and the J gene lost 2 bases, with 10 bases spanning the gap. The CDR3 DNA reads TGTGCCAGTAGTATAGATCTAGGACAAAACTATGGCTACACCTTC. As protein: CASSIDLGQNYGYTF.

This clone was seen a few times. CDR3 in DNA: TGTGCCAGCAGCTTCGGACAGGTCTACAATGAGCAGTTCTTC. Amino acids: CASSFGQVYNEQFF. This chain uses TRBV7-9 with TRBJ2-1, with 7 bases aligning to TRBD1. Trimming removed 3 bases from V and 3 bases from J; junction bases left unmatched: 2. This CDR3 spans 14 amino acids. Germline V gives CDR1 SEHNR, CDR2 FQNEAQ (reference sequence).

The chain employs TRBV7-2 and TRBJ2-3; 14 nucleotides match TRBD2. The CDR3 sequence is 18 residues long. J gave up 1 base and V 5 bases, and 8 bases lay outside the gene matches. Germline V lookup: CDR1 SGHTA, CDR2 FQGNSA. CDR3 nucleotides: TGTGCCAGCAGCACCCGGACTAGCGGGGGGCGGGGCACAGATACGCAGTATTTT. This codes for CASSTRTSGGRGTDTQYF.

This clone was recorded a few times. CDR3 residues: CASSLFFEFGATQYF. CDR3 DNA sequence: TGTGCCAGCAGTTTATTTTTTGAGTTCGGAGCTACGCAGTATTTT. The chain is built from TRBV27 and TRBJ2-3, with D uncertain. The CDR3 is 15 amino acids. V lost 1 base to trimming and J lost 8 bases, with 16 bases between them. CDR1 MNHEY and CDR2 SMNVEV come from the germline V gene (reference sequence).

The CDR3 region has the DNA TGTGCCAGTAGCAATACCGGGACAGGGTATGGCTACACCTTC. This encodes CASSNTGTGYGYTF. This sequence joins TRBV19 and TRBJ1-2, with TRBD1 matching over 9 bases. CDR1 and CDR2 from the germline V gene are LNHDA and SQIVND (reference sequence). The CDR3 contains 14 residues. The trim removed 6 bases at V and 5 bases at J, leaving 7 bases unmatched.

V is TRBV9 and J is TRBJ2-3; 8 nucleotides align to TRBD2. There are 16 residues in the CDR3. Germline V gene sequence: CDR1 SGDLS, CDR2 YYNGEE. V was clipped by 4 bases and J by 0 bases; unmatched bases: 7. DNA for the CDR3: TGTGCCAGCAGCCCGAGGGGCGGGGGGAGCACAGATACGCAGTATTTT. This translates into CASSPRGGGSTDTQYF.

V and J are TRBV18 and TRBJ2-7; no reliable D call. The CDR3 totals 13 residues. Germline CDR1 is KGHSH and CDR2 is LQKENI. Trimming took off 6 bases at V and 7 bases at J, with 16 bases between the two ends. The CDR3 protein is CASSALAPGEQYF. CDR3 in DNA: TGTGCCAGCTCCGCCCTGGCCCCCGGGGAGCAGTACTTC.

The V call is TRBV28, the J call TRBJ1-2; 10 nucleotides align to TRBD1. V was pared by 6 bases and J by 8 bases, with 18 bases of the junction left unmatched. CDR3 length: 17 amino acids. Germline-derived CDR1 and CDR2 are MDHEN and SYDVKM. In nucleotides, the CDR3 is TGTGCCAGCAGCCCCGGACAGGGGGTCCTCGGGAGGGGCGGCTACACCTTC. Translating it yields CASSPGQGVLGRGGYTF.

The chain is built from TRBV6-4 and TRBJ1-5; weak D call: TRBD1 (5 bases). With 6 bases removed from V and 7 bases from J, the gap between germline ends came to 13 bases. Per germline, CDR1 MRHNA and CDR2 SNTAGT. The CDR3 is 13 amino acids. The DNA of the CDR3 is TGTGCCAGCAGCGCTGCGGGGGAACAGCCCCAGCATTTT. It encodes CASSAAGEQPQHF.

CDR3 residues: CASSVGPEVDTQYF. CDR3 sequence (DNA): TGTGCCAGCAGCGTAGGCCCCGAGGTAGATACGCAGTATTTT. The gene calls are TRBV9 and TRBJ2-3; no reliable D call. This CDR3 has 14 residues. Looked up from germline, CDR1 is SGDLS and CDR2 is YYNGEE. The ends were cut back, 0 bases at V and 5 bases at J, with 10 bases in the middle.

The V call is TRBV2, the J call TRBJ1-3; 10 bases match TRBD1. This CDR3 has 13 residues. CDR1 SNHLY and CDR2 FYNNEI come from the germline V gene. The V gene end was trimmed by 3 bases and the J gene end by 9 bases; junction bases not matched to a gene: 2. CDR3 sequence (DNA): TGTGCCAGCAGTGACGGGACAGGGGCCACCATATATTTT. Translating it yields CASSDGTGATIYF.

This chain connects TRBV6-4 to TRBJ1-5, with 7 bases that match TRBD1. This CDR3 contains 13 residues. Germline V gene data show CDR1 as MRHNA and CDR2 as SNTAGT. V dropped 8 bases and J dropped 4; count of bases not matched to a gene: 5. CDR3 DNA: TGTGCCAGCGCAGACAGGGAAAATCAGCCCCAGCATTTT. As protein: CASADRENQPQHF.

The chain combines TRBV12-5 with TRBJ2-6, with TRBD1 matching 7 bases. In germline, CDR1 is LGHNT, CDR2 FRNRAP. The J segment lost 2 bases and the V segment lost 3 bases, leaving 10 bases of the junction unmatched. The CDR3 is 18 amino acids. CDR3 amino acids: CASGLRTGQSTGANVLTF. CDR3 sequence (DNA): TGTGCTAGTGGTTTAAGAACGGGACAGTCAACTGGGGCCAACGTCCTGACTTTC.

The chain has TRBV27 and TRBJ2-3; 12 bases align to TRBD2. Trimming at V came to 6 bases and at J to 8 bases, leaving 12 bases not matched to a gene. The CDR3 consists of 16 residues. CDR1 and CDR2 from the germline V gene are MNHEY and SMNVEV (reference sequence). The CDR3 sequence is CASRGLTSGGVTTQYF. The CDR3, as DNA: TGTGCCAGCAGAGGTTTGACTAGCGGGGGAGTGACTACGCAGTATTTT.

CDR3 DNA: TGTGCCAGCAGTTTACTTTGGGCTGCCGGCTACACCTTC. This translates into CASSLLWAAGYTF. This chain joins TRBV28 and TRBJ1-2; D is unresolved. This CDR3 contains 13 residues. The germline CDR1 and CDR2 sequences are MDHEN and SYDVKM. Trimming took 2 bases from V and 8 from J, leaving 12 bases between them.